This TCR beta chain is from a study of shared clonotypes between healthy human individuals. Study conclusions and caveats: Few donors restricted represented genetic and exposure-history diversity.

Using immunoSEQ multiplex PCR, the repertoire was profiled, and TCRdb retains in-frame clones only, with some absent. The sample records hundreds of thousands of clones, about 91% being singletons. CDR3 size: 14 residues. Germline values: CDR1 MNHEY, CDR2 SVGAGI. Trimming took 2 bases from V and 2 from J, leaving 10 bases between them. For this clone: What it binds is not known.

Terminally differentiated effector memory CD45RA+ cells were excluded from the naive CD8 cells, which were CD45RO-negative and positively selected for CCR7. The sequence was obtained from a man between 25 and 39 years old in good health. Source material: naive CD8+ T cells sorted from blood. The gene calls are TRBV6-5 and TRBJ2-7; perhaps TRBD2 as D (6 bases). CDR3 residues: CASSYGGRTYEQYF. The CDR3 DNA reads as TGTGCCAGCAGTTACGGAGGGAGGACCTACGAGCAGTACTTC.